Included here is one T cell receptor beta chain sequence, with context. With 2 bases clipped from V and 8 bases from J, the junction kept 6 bases outside the gene matches. Looked up from germline, CDR1 is SGHTS and CDR2 is YDEGEE. This CDR3 spans 13 amino acids. Seattle researchers signed up patients amid active infection and tracked them longitudinally. The data were obtained in a study of blood T cell repertoires in COVID-19. Across the study: Specimens from acute and convalescent COVID-19 originated in the United States, Italy and Spain.

Method: immunoSEQ multiplex PCR; TCRdb's copy keeps in-frame clones and lacks some. Of some 220,000 clones listed, approximately 85% are singletons. The sample was peripheral blood. The TCR was taken from a woman in her 70s with COVID-19, enrolled during active disease. V gene TRBV5-8 combines with J gene TRBJ1-2; 7 bases fit TRBD1. The CDR3 loop reads CASSLYRQGGYTF. The DNA for the CDR3 is TGTGCCAGCAGCTTATACCGACAGGGCGGCTACACCTTC.